The subject of this entry is one TCR beta chain. Its antigen is currently unknown. The sample providers were healthy Caucasian people from Russia, aged roughly 6 to 95. These data belong to a study of blood T cells in healthy people across ages. The study's findings and limits: More naive CD4+ cells and higher diversity marked long-lived donors relative to aged donors.

Primed by a sample-barcoded 5' primer and a J-beta primer mix, a second PCR proceeded for roughly 7 to 11 cycles. In TCRdb, the 5' RACE reads were re-called with MiXCR into one record per CDR3 protein. The profile covers around 850,000 distinct CDR3 sequences, with about 37% appearing a single time and over 10% taken by the ten largest. The sequence was collected from a man between 18 and 35 years old in good health. Material: blood.

The DNA of the CDR3 is TGTGCCAGCAGCTTAATTACAGCTCAGAACACTGAAGCTTTCTTT. Amino acid sequence: CASSLITAQNTEAFF. The chain links TRBV7-9 to TRBJ1-1; D not resolved. The CDR3 totals 15 residues. Germline-derived CDR1 and CDR2 are SEHNR and FQNEAQ (reference sequence). With 2 bases removed from V and 1 base from J, the gap between germline ends came to 11 bases.